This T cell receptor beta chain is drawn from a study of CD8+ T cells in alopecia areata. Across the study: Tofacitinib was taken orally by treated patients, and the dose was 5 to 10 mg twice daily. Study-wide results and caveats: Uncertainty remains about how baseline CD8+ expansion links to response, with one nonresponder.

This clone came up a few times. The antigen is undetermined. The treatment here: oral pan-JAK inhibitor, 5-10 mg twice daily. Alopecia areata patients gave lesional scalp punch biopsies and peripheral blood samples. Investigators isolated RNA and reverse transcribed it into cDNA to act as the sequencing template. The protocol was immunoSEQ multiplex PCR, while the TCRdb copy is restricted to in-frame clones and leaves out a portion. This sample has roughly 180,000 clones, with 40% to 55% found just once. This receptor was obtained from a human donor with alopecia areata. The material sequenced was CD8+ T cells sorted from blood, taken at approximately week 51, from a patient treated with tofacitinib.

This CDR3 reads CATQTGGYEQYF. For the CDR3, the DNA is TGTGCCACCCAGACAGGGGGCTACGAGCAGTACTTC. The chain links TRBV10-3 to TRBJ2-7; 9 nucleotides agree with TRBD1. CDR3 length: 12 residues. V lost 10 bases to trimming and J lost 3 bases; unmatched junction nucleotides: 4. Germline V gives CDR1 ENHRY, CDR2 SYGVKD.